This TCR beta chain is from a study of a mutant IDH1 vaccine in newly diagnosed glioma. Across the whole study: Weeks 1, 3, 5, 7, 11, 15, 19 and 23 were when patients received their eight vaccinations. Mean patient age was approximately 39 years; 62.5% were male and around 38% female. The therapy given earlier, which was standard therapy, consisted of radiotherapy, temozolomide, or both, and most of the patients received both.

Trimming removed 7 bases from V and 2 bases from J, with 12 bases in between. The CDR3 spans 13 residues. CDR1 MNHEY and CDR2 SMNVEV come from the germline V gene (reference sequence). Indicated time point: week 11, during vaccination. Vaccinated patients received 300 ug of mutant IDH1 20-mer peptide per dose, with topical imiquimod. This clone is a singleton in its sample. What it recognizes is unknown. Here immunoSEQ multiplex PCR was the method, and the copy in TCRdb shows in-frame clones only, minus some. The sample holds 35,000 to 40,000 clones, around 84% seen once. The sequence came from a man aged 35-49 years with glioma. The source was PBMCs, collected from a glioma patient whose treatment included an IDH1 peptide vaccine. V is TRBV27 and J is TRBJ2-7; D tentatively fits TRBD1 or TRBD2 (5 bases each). CDR3 residues: CASKGRPTYEQYF. The CDR3 nucleotides read TGTGCCAGCAAGGGACGACCGACCTACGAGCAGTACTTC.